The present entry profiles one T cell receptor beta chain with its context. This sample was included in a study of blood T cell repertoires in COVID-19. The wider study: Material from acute and convalescent COVID-19 was sourced from the United States, Italy and Spain. T cells, B-cell-depleted T cells, or PBMCs supplied cDNA or gDNA.

The V segment lost 1 base and the J segment 2 bases; nucleotides outside the gene matches: 13. Per the germline V gene, CDR1 is SGHVS and CDR2 is FQNEAQ. The CDR3 is made up of 19 amino acids. Assay used: immunoSEQ multiplex PCR; TCRdb lists only in-frame clones, some missing. The profile covers 100,000 to 150,000 clones, with 88% appearing a single time and less than 2.5% taken by the ten largest. The sequence came from a man aged 65 to 85 with active COVID-19. The chain uses TRBV7-8 and TRBJ1-3, with 8 bases lining up with TRBD1. The sample consisted of peripheral blood. CDR3 DNA: TGTGCCAGCAGCTTAGGGAATCCGGGACAGGTTGTTGCTGGAAACACCATATATTTT. Encoded protein: CASSLGNPGQVVAGNTIYF.